This entry lists 11 T cell receptor beta chains sequenced from one sample in a study of blood T cell repertoires in COVID-19. Only in-frame clones appear in the TCRdb table, and some are missing; sequencing was by immunoSEQ multiplex PCR. The sample lists roughly 260,000 clones; roughly 86% were seen once. The sample comprised PBMCs or T cells enriched from blood (not recorded which). The receptors stem from a woman in her 30s with acute COVID-19.

The genes are TRBV5-1 and TRBJ2-2, with no clear D. This CDR3 contains 16 residues. CDR1 and CDR2 from the germline V gene are SGHRS and YFSETQ. V lost 0 bases and J lost 2, with 11 bases in between. Written as DNA, the CDR3 is TGCGCCAGCAGCTTGGTTGTCGAAGCAAACACCGGGGAGCTGTTTTTT. Its translation is CASSLVVEANTGELFF. Supplemented by reference TRBV5-1 and TRBJ2-2, the full variable domain reads KAGVTQTPRYLIKTRGQQVTLSCSPISGHRSVSWYQQTPGQGLQFLFEYFSETQRNKGNFPGRFSGRQFSNSRSEMNVSTLELGDSALYLCASSLVVEANTGELFFGEGSRLTVL.

The chain joins TRBV9 to TRBJ2-7, with 8 bases aligning to TRBD2. V trimming: 0 bases; J trimming: 5 bases; junction bases outside the gene matches: 7. Germline lookup yields CDR1 SGDLS and CDR2 YYNGEE. The CDR3 runs 15 residues. CDR3 region: CASSVGGGHIHEQYF. CDR3 bases: TGTGCCAGCAGCGTAGGCGGGGGGCATATCCACGAGCAGTACTTC. Using reference TRBV9 and TRBJ2-7 for the parts outside the CDR3, the full variable domain is DSGVTQTPKHLITATGQRVTLRCSPRSGDLSVYWYQQSLDQGLQFLIQYYNGEERAKGNILERFSAQQFPDLHSELNLSSLELGDSALYFCASSVGGGHIHEQYFGPGTRLTVT.

The chain's CDR3 is CASSEEVNTEAFF. The CDR3 coding sequence is TGTGCCAGCAGTGAGGAGGTGAACACTGAAGCTTTCTTT. The chain joins TRBV25-1 to TRBJ1-1; no clear D gene. Trimming removed 3 bases from V and 0 bases from J, with 5 bases in between. The CDR3 length is 13 residues. Per germline, CDR1 MGHDK and CDR2 SYGVNS.

V gene TRBV18 combines with J gene TRBJ1-2; the D is unclear. Germline assignment: CDR1 KGHSH and CDR2 LQKENI. The CDR3 spans 14 residues. V was pared by 3 bases and J by 3 bases, with 11 bases between. In DNA form, the CDR3 reads TGTGCCAGCTCACCCTCCGAGGGCGACTATGGCTACACCTTC. This codes for CASSPSEGDYGYTF.

The genes are TRBV13 and TRBJ1-2; unclear D gene. V was trimmed by 1 base and J by 4 bases, leaving 10 bases between them. CDR3 size: 14 residues. Germline-derived CDR1 and CDR2 are PRHDT and FYEKMQ (reference sequence). CDR3 coding DNA: TGTGCCAGCAGCTTAGAACGGGTGGGCTATGGCTACACCTTC. Translation: CASSLERVGYGYTF.

The chain is built from TRBV19 and TRBJ2-1, with TRBD1 matching 7 bases. Trimming removed 3 bases from V and 8 bases from J; junction bases left unmatched: 7. Germline V gives CDR1 LNHDA, CDR2 SQIVND (reference sequence). CDR3 length: 14 residues. In nucleotides, the CDR3 is TGTGCCAGTAGTATCAGGGGGTCTCTTGATGAGCAGTTCTTC. As protein: CASSIRGSLDEQFF.

The chain uses TRBV5-1 and TRBJ1-2; 9 bases are a match to TRBD1. Germline loops: CDR1 SGHRS, CDR2 YFSETQ. J gave up 4 bases and V 5 bases, and 15 bases lay outside the gene matches. The CDR3 totals 17 residues. As DNA, the CDR3 is TGCGCCAGCAGACCCGGGACAGGGTCAATTATCCTCTATGGCTACACCTTC. This codes for CASRPGTGSIILYGYTF.

The V gene is TRBV4-1, the J gene TRBJ2-4; 7 bases align to TRBD1. The trim removed 3 bases at V and 0 bases at J, leaving 14 bases unmatched. CDR1 and CDR2 (germline): MGHRA, YSYEKL. The length of the CDR3 is 19 residues. The CDR3 loop reads CASSHWIKRQGLAKNIQYF. DNA for the CDR3: TGCGCCAGCAGCCACTGGATCAAAAGACAGGGTTTAGCCAAAAACATTCAGTACTTC.

This chain uses TRBV19 with TRBJ1-3, with no clear D. In germline, CDR1 is LNHDA, CDR2 SQIVND (reference sequence). V lost 3 bases and J lost 3, with 6 bases in between. CDR3 length: 13 amino acids. CDR3 in DNA: TGTGCCAGTAGTATTGGCAGTGGAAACACCATATATTTT. It codes for CASSIGSGNTIYF.

This rearrangement joins TRBV24-1 to TRBJ2-3; D ambiguous. Trimming took 4 bases from V and 5 from J, leaving 12 bases between them. This CDR3 comprises 14 residues. Per germline, CDR1 KGHDR and CDR2 SFDVKD. In nucleotides, the CDR3 is TGTGCCACCAGTGAGGCGTCTAGTCAAGATACGCAGTATTTT. Its translation: CATSEASSQDTQYF.

The table lists this clone with a count of one. This chain joins TRBV27 and TRBJ2-7; 9 bases match TRBD1. V was clipped by 0 bases and J by 4 bases; unmatched bases: 4. Per germline, CDR1 MNHEY and CDR2 SMNVEV (reference sequence). The CDR3 runs to 15 residues. CDR3 residues: CASSLSDRGLYEQYF. In DNA form, the CDR3 reads TGTGCCAGCAGTTTATCGGACAGGGGCTTATACGAGCAGTACTTC.